This T cell receptor beta chain was identified during a study of blood T cell repertoires in COVID-19. Overall study: The samples span acute and convalescent COVID-19 from the United States, Italy and Spain.

This CDR3 has 15 residues. Germline assignment: CDR1 MNHEY and CDR2 SVGEGT. Trimming cost V 6 bases and J 10 bases, with 19 bases left between them. Study processing details: Estimation of nucleated cell counts was performed using reference gene primer amplification. Method: immunoSEQ multiplex PCR; TCRdb's copy keeps in-frame clones and lacks some. For V, J and clone size, that table is used; D and trimming come from the DNA. The table has a few hundred thousand clones, approximately 80% seen once. The sample consisted of peripheral blood. V and J are TRBV6-2 or TRBV6-3 and TRBJ1-6; D gene unclear. This receptor was identified in a woman aged 45-65 years with active or convalescent COVID-19. The CDR3 loop reads CASSLEAVVRSPLHF. DNA of the CDR3: TGTGCCAGCAGCCTAGAGGCAGTCGTCCGATCACCCCTCCACTTT.